One sample yielded the 9 T cell receptor beta chains listed below, sequenced in a study of Tregs in tolerant kidney transplant recipients (dated by TCRdb to between 2018 and 2021). Transplants used related donors with nonmyeloablative bone marrow transplantation; mixed chimerism was transient in the human trials. Library creation used the immunoSEQ multiplex PCR assay. Here the immuneACCESS table is served through TCRdb, limited to in-frame sequences with V and J called. Missing clones are a known gap in these copies; in checked studies unresolved V genes cover under half, and the rest lacks a known reason. The sample's clone listing holds some 10,000 clones. Approximately 26% of the sample is in the top ten clones. The specimen comprised CD8+ T cells from blood (PBMCs), sampled 24 months after the transplant. These receptors were taken from a human patient who received a combined kidney and bone marrow transplant. Once a transplant has taken place, some T cells may be donor derived.

On this clone: The read gets to within 3 residues of the CDR3 end, and the germline J gene fills in the rest. The chain is built from TRBV20-1 and TRBJ1-2; a possible D gene is TRBD1 (5 bases). This CDR3 is 15 amino acids long. The V end lost 0 bases, the J end lost 4 bases, and 15 bases lay between the germline ends. Germline CDR1 is DFQATT and CDR2 is SNEGSKA (reference sequence). The sequenced part of the CDR3 DNA is TGCAGTGCTAGAGATGTGGAGGGGATGCCCTATGGC. Protein: CSARDVEGMPYG. From start to end, the CDR3 is CSARDVEGMPYGYTF.

Concerning this clone itself: The CDR3 is cut off 3 residues early in the read; its end comes from the germline J gene. J is TRBJ2-7 and V is TRBV5-1; 7 bases match TRBD1. The CDR3 has 15 amino acids. Trimming took 0 bases from V and 3 from J; bases not matched to a gene: 6. Germline V gene data show CDR1 as SGHRS and CDR2 as YFSETQ. The CDR3 loop reads CASSLGTGGVYEQYF. The DNA read from the CDR3 is TGCGCCAGCAGCTTGGGGACAGGAGGAGTCTACGAG.

CDR3 loop: CSARDGLLDNEQFF. CDR3 bases read: TGCAGTGCTAGAGACGGACTACTAGACAATGAG. J is TRBJ2-1 and V is TRBV20-1, with a weak D call TRBD2 (6 bases). The CDR3 end lies 3 residues beyond the end of the read and is filled in from the germline J gene. CDR3 length: 14 residues. Germline loops: CDR1 DFQATT, CDR2 SNEGSKA (reference sequence). Deletions cut 0 bases from V and 5 bases from J, with 11 bases between.

With respect to this clone: The CDR3 is cut off 3 residues early in the read; its end comes from the germline J gene. The chain uses TRBV20-1 and TRBJ2-7; 10 bases align to TRBD2. There are 14 residues in the CDR3. Germline lookup yields CDR1 DFQATT and CDR2 SNEGSKA (reference sequence). V gave up 3 bases and J gave up 6 bases; unmatched junction bases: 8. The CDR3 DNA, read in part, is TGCAGTGCTAGGCACTCTAGCGGGAGTGGCGAG. Its translation: CSARHSSGSGE. The full CDR3 is CSARHSSGSGEQYF.

Notes on this clone: The CDR3 is cut off 3 residues early in the read; its end comes from the germline J gene. The V call is TRBV20-1, the J call TRBJ1-1, with D possibly being TRBD1 (5 bases). Trimming left V 0 bases short and J 0 bases short, with 17 bases between. From germline, CDR1 is DFQATT and CDR2 SNEGSKA (reference sequence). CDR3 length: 17 amino acids. CDR3 loop: CSARDWLLGRMNTEAFF. The DNA read from the CDR3 is TGCAGTGCTAGAGATTGGCTCCTGGGGCGCATGAACACTGAA.

Note on this clone: From the germline J gene comes the end of the CDR3, since the read stops 3 residues before it. The gene calls are TRBV19 and TRBJ1-1; D is ambiguous. Trimming cost V 6 bases and J 3 bases, with 14 bases left between them. The CDR3 is made up of 14 amino acids. Germline V gene sequence: CDR1 LNHDA, CDR2 SQIVND (reference sequence). This CDR3 reads CASRVRGSDTEAFF. The DNA read from the CDR3 is TGTGCCAGTAGGGTGCGGGGTTCGGACACTGAA.

The part of the CDR3 DNA that was read is TGCAGTGCTCATAGCGGGAGCCCCTACAATGAG. This sequence encodes CSAHSGSPYNE. The entire CDR3 protein reads CSAHSGSPYNEQFF. The rearrangement joins TRBV20-1 to TRBJ2-1; TRBD2 matches 9 bases. The read falls 3 residues short of the CDR3 end, and the missing part is taken from the germline J gene. The germline CDR1 and CDR2 sequences are DFQATT and SNEGSKA (reference sequence). This CDR3 spans 14 amino acids. V lost 5 bases, J lost 2 bases, and 4 bases stayed unmatched.

Comments on this clone: The read terminates 3 residues before the CDR3 end, so the remaining end is supplied by the germline J gene. V gene TRBV5-1 combines with J gene TRBJ1-5; tentative D call: TRBD1 (6 bases). The length of the CDR3 is 14 residues. Per the germline V gene, CDR1 is SGHRS and CDR2 is YFSETQ. The V end was cut by 2 bases, the J end by 7 bases, with 13 bases between. The covered CDR3 bases are TGCGCCAGCAGCTTATATCAGGGACAACAGCCC. It yields the protein CASSLYQGQQP. Given in full, the CDR3 is CASSLYQGQQPQHF.

A note on this clone: The DNA ends 3 residues before the CDR3 does, and the rest of the CDR3 is filled in from the germline J gene. The V gene is TRBV19, the J gene TRBJ2-1; D remains unclear. V lost 3 bases and J lost 3, with 9 bases in between. The CDR3 has 14 amino acids. Looked up from germline, CDR1 is LNHDA and CDR2 is SQIVND (reference sequence). The sequenced part of the CDR3 DNA is TGTGCCAGTAGTATCCGAATCAGCTACAATGAG. It is translated as CASSIRISYNE. In full, the CDR3 is CASSIRISYNEQFF.